The 32 T cell receptor beta chains given below trace back to one sample, sequenced in a study of lymphopenia after photon versus proton radiotherapy. Here immunoSEQ multiplex PCR was the method, and the copy in TCRdb shows in-frame clones only, minus some. The table has about 160,000 clones, approximately 91% seen once. Sample: peripheral blood, taken from a patient treated with photon-based radiotherapy. The receptor set was obtained from a man between 50 and 59 years old with gastric cancer.

The rearrangement links TRBV2 to TRBJ1-1, with unresolved D. The CDR3 is made up of 12 amino acids. CDR1 is SNHLY and CDR2 is FYNNEI in the germline V gene. V dropped 0 bases and J dropped 10 bases, with 9 bases sitting between them. CDR3 sequence (DNA): TGTGCCAGCAGTGAAGCGCCGAAGACAGCTTTCTTT. Its protein is CASSEAPKTAFF.

This clone was seen only once. The J gene is TRBJ1-1, the V gene TRBV11-2; TRBD1 might be the D (5 bases). The CDR3 runs 15 residues. V was trimmed by 0 bases and J by 2 bases, leaving 10 bases between them. The germline CDR1 and CDR2 sequences are SGHAT and FQNNGV. CDR3 sequence reads: CASSLELTVNTEAFF. CDR3 bases: TGTGCCAGCAGCTTAGAGCTGACAGTAAACACTGAAGCTTTCTTT.

The CDR3 is CASSLYWGQDQYEQYF. CDR3 nucleotide sequence: TGTGCCAGCAGTTTATACTGGGGACAGGACCAATACGAGCAGTACTTC. The J gene is TRBJ2-7, the V gene TRBV28; the match to TRBD1 covers 8 bases. Per the germline V gene, CDR1 is MDHEN and CDR2 is SYDVKM. There are 16 residues in the CDR3. Trimming removed 1 base from V and 4 bases from J; junction bases left unmatched: 9.

The V and J genes are TRBV5-5 and TRBJ2-4; no firm D call. Germline V gene sequence: CDR1 SGHKS, CDR2 YYEKEE (reference sequence). This CDR3 is 16 amino acids long. Trimming left V 0 bases short and J 7 bases short, with 17 bases between. The CDR3 sequence is CASSLGSIRSRNIQYF. The CDR3 DNA is TGTGCCAGCAGCTTGGGGTCGATCCGGTCGAGGAACATTCAGTACTTC.

This clone was picked up one time. V and J are TRBV6-6 and TRBJ2-7, with 10 bases fitting TRBD1. The germline gives CDR1 MNHNY, CDR2 SVGAGI (reference sequence). The CDR3 runs to 16 residues. V was clipped by 4 bases and J by 3 bases; unmatched bases: 9. The CDR3 loop reads CASSSRGQGNDYEQYF. The CDR3 DNA reads TGTGCCAGCAGTTCCCGGGGACAGGGGAATGACTACGAGCAGTACTTC.

This chain connects TRBV4-1 to TRBJ1-6; TRBD1 might be the D (5 bases). The CDR3 contains 15 residues. V gave up 5 bases and J gave up 7 bases, with 15 bases separating them. CDR1 is MGHRA and CDR2 is YSYEKL in the germline V gene. Here the CDR3 reads CASSASGLTNSPLHF. Written as DNA, the CDR3 is TGCGCCAGCAGCGCCTCAGGGTTGACGAATTCACCCCTCCACTTT.

The rearrangement uses TRBV6-1 and TRBJ2-1; D not certain. This CDR3 region has 13 residues. The germline V gene encodes CDR1 MNHNS and CDR2 SASEGT. Trimming removed 3 bases from V and 5 bases from J, with 8 bases in between. CDR3 amino acids: CASSEGRHNEQFF. The DNA for the CDR3 is TGTGCCAGCAGTGAGGGCAGGCACAATGAGCAGTTCTTC.

The chain recombines TRBV10-2 with TRBJ2-7, with TRBD2 matching 11 bases. Germline V lookup: CDR1 WSHSY, CDR2 SAAADI. The CDR3 extends over 14 amino acids. V gave up 4 bases and J gave up 5 bases; unmatched junction bases: 4. The CDR3 protein is CASSVLAGGNEQYF. The DNA of the CDR3 is TGCGCCAGCAGTGTTCTAGCGGGAGGTAACGAGCAGTACTTC.

The sample holds one count of this clone. The chain links TRBV9 to TRBJ2-6; D not certain. V was shortened by 4 bases and J by 2 bases, with 10 bases between the two germline ends. This CDR3 contains 15 residues. Germline V gives CDR1 SGDLS, CDR2 YYNGEE. CDR3 bases: TGTGCCAGCAGCCCCCGGTTAGCTGGGGCCAACGTCCTGACTTTC. This codes for CASSPRLAGANVLTF. Full variable domain (remainder filled in from reference TRBV9 and TRBJ2-6): DSGVTQTPKHLITATGQRVTLRCSPRSGDLSVYWYQQSLDQGLQFLIQYYNGEERAKGNILERFSAQQFPDLHSELNLSSLELGDSALYFCASSPRLAGANVLTFGAGSRLTVL.

The chain is built from TRBV19 and TRBJ1-4; a possible D gene is TRBD1 (5 bases). CDR1 is LNHDA, CDR2 SQIVND, per germline (reference sequence). The CDR3 consists of 14 residues. V was cut by 7 bases and J by 6 bases, with 15 bases left in between. The CDR3 sequence: CASMSSQGDEKLFF. CDR3 nucleotide sequence: TGTGCCAGTATGTCGAGTCAGGGAGATGAAAAACTGTTTTTT.

V usage is TRBV18 and J usage is TRBJ1-1; tentative D call: TRBD1 (5 bases). Germline CDR1 KGHSH, CDR2 LQKENI. The CDR3 is 15 residues long. V was trimmed by 2 bases and J by 1 base, leaving 11 bases between them. As DNA, the CDR3 is TGTGCCAGCTCACCAGGGGGGATTGGGAACACTGAAGCTTTCTTT. Its translation is CASSPGGIGNTEAFF.

The J gene is TRBJ1-1, the V gene TRBV4-3; weak D call: TRBD1 (5 bases). V lost 0 bases to trimming and J lost 9 bases, with 11 bases between them. This CDR3 region has 13 residues. The germline gives CDR1 LGHNA, CDR2 YSLEER. In DNA form, the CDR3 reads TGCGCCAGCAGCCAAGATATGGGGGGGAAAGCTTTCTTT. Its translation: CASSQDMGGKAFF.

The chain combines TRBV27 with TRBJ2-6; 7 bases map to TRBD1. The germline V gene encodes CDR1 MNHEY and CDR2 SMNVEV (reference sequence). Germline trimming cut 8 bases from V and 4 bases from J; bases unmatched to any gene: 8. The CDR3 length is 15 residues. The CDR3 DNA is TGTGCCAGCCGACAGGGTTTATCCGGGGCCAACGTCCTGACTTTC. Encoded protein: CASRQGLSGANVLTF.

The chain employs TRBV18 and TRBJ1-2; 7 bases agree with TRBD1. Germline V CDR1 and CDR2: KGHSH, LQKENI. Trimming removed 3 bases from V and 3 bases from J; junction bases left unmatched: 1. This CDR3 has 13 residues. The CDR3 DNA follows: TGTGCCAGCTCACCCGGACAGGACTATGGCTACACCTTC. Translating it yields CASSPGQDYGYTF.

V gene TRBV7-9 combines with J gene TRBJ2-1; TRBD2 aligns across 9 bases. The CDR3 is made up of 16 amino acids. Per germline, CDR1 SEHNR and CDR2 FQNEAQ (reference sequence). J lost 3 bases, V lost 5 bases, and 8 bases had no gene match. CDR3 nucleotides: TGTGCCAGCAGCCCGGCTAGCGGGGACTTCTACAATGAGCAGTTCTTC. Translation gives CASSPASGDFYNEQFF.

V gene TRBV5-8 combines with J gene TRBJ1-2; D perhaps matches TRBD1 (6 bases). CDR3 size: 15 residues. The V gene lost 3 bases and the J gene lost 4 bases, with 16 bases spanning the gap. Germline loops: CDR1 SGHTS, CDR2 YDEGEE. CDR3 sequence (DNA): TGTGCCAGCAGCTCCTTACCGGACAGCTTCTATGGCTACACCTTC. This translates into CASSSLPDSFYGYTF.

V is TRBV19 and J is TRBJ1-1; the D is unclear. V was cut by 5 bases and J by 9 bases, with 13 bases left in between. The CDR3 length is 12 residues. Per the germline V gene, CDR1 is LNHDA and CDR2 is SQIVND (reference sequence). The CDR3 nucleotides are TGTGCCAGTAGTTATGGGTCTCGAAAAGCTTTCTTT. The encoded protein is CASSYGSRKAFF.

This clone occurred once. V gene TRBV30 combines with J gene TRBJ2-1; D possibly corresponds to TRBD2 (5 bases). This CDR3 contains 13 residues. CDR1 GTSNPN and CDR2 SVGIG come from the germline V gene (reference sequence). V was cut by 0 bases and J by 6 bases, with 9 bases left in between. As DNA, the CDR3 is TGTGCCTGGAGTGTATCTAGCTTCAATGAGCAGTTCTTC. Its protein is CAWSVSSFNEQFF.

The J gene is TRBJ2-1, the V gene TRBV6-1; D may correspond to TRBD1 or TRBD2 (5 bases each). Trimming removed 4 bases from V and 10 bases from J, with 32 bases in between. The CDR3 sequence is 19 residues long. Germline CDR1 is MNHNS and CDR2 is SASEGT. CDR3 in amino acids: CASSARTLPGREIHNEQFF. The CDR3 nucleotides read TGTGCCAGCAGTGCCCGAACGCTCCCGGGACGAGAAATCCATAACGAGCAGTTCTTC.

This chain joins TRBV5-1 and TRBJ1-2; 7 bases align to TRBD1. The V segment lost 4 bases and the J segment 0 bases; nucleotides outside the gene matches: 6. From germline, CDR1 is SGHRS and CDR2 YFSETQ. CDR3 size: 15 residues. The DNA for the CDR3 is TGCGCCAGCAGCCTCCCGGGACAGCCTAACTATGGCTACACCTTC. It specifies CASSLPGQPNYGYTF.

V and J are TRBV7-9 and TRBJ2-2, with 8 nucleotides matching TRBD1. Unmatched junction bases numbered 6, after V lost 4 bases and J lost 5 bases. The CDR3 runs 15 residues. Germline CDR1 SEHNR, CDR2 FQNEAQ (reference sequence). CDR3 DNA sequence: TGTGCCAGCAGCTCTGGACAGGGAAAGACCGGGGAGCTGTTTTTT. This translates into CASSSGQGKTGELFF.

This chain uses TRBV13 with TRBJ2-7; tentatively, D is TRBD2 (6 bases). Trimming cost V 0 bases and J 4 bases, with 13 bases left between them. The CDR3 sequence is 15 residues long. Germline V gene sequence: CDR1 PRHDT, CDR2 FYEKMQ (reference sequence). The CDR3 sequence is CASSLGSEGRYEQYF. Here the CDR3 DNA reads TGTGCCAGCAGCTTAGGCTCGGAGGGGAGGTACGAGCAGTACTTC.

The chain employs TRBV28 and TRBJ2-5; 11 nucleotides agree with TRBD2. The V gene's germline CDR1 is MDHEN and CDR2 SYDVKM. V lost 6 bases, J lost 2 bases, and 8 bases stayed unmatched. CDR3 size: 16 residues. CDR3 DNA: TGTGCCAGCAGACAGGGACTAGCGGCGGAGCAAGAGACCCAGTACTTC. Its translation is CASRQGLAAEQETQYF.

Of note for this clone: Other nucleotide sequences from this sample produce the same CDR3. The chain links TRBV2 to TRBJ2-3; no clear D gene. Germline V gene sequence: CDR1 SNHLY, CDR2 FYNNEI. This CDR3 is built from 15 residues. V gave up 1 base and J gave up 1 base, with 9 bases separating them. This chain's CDR3 is CASSEEATRTDTQYF. The CDR3 DNA sequence: TGTGCCAGCAGTGAAGAGGCGACCCGCACAGATACGCAGTATTTT.

V gene TRBV7-9 combines with J gene TRBJ2-1; D may be TRBD1 (6 bases). Germline V lookup: CDR1 SEHNR, CDR2 FQNEAQ (reference sequence). V was cut by 0 bases and J by 8 bases, with 8 bases left in between. There are 13 residues in the CDR3. The CDR3 spells CASSLAGGDEQFF. The CDR3 DNA is TGTGCCAGCAGCTTAGCAGGGGGAGATGAGCAGTTCTTC.

This sequence joins TRBV9 and TRBJ2-3; TRBD2 is a possible D gene (5 bases). The CDR3 runs to 14 residues. V was clipped by 1 base and J by 9 bases, with 15 bases between them. Germline V lookup: CDR1 SGDLS, CDR2 YYNGEE. Here the CDR3 DNA reads TGTGCCAGCAGCGTAATTGCCGTAACGGGGACGCAGTATTTT. Translating it yields CASSVIAVTGTQYF.

The chain recombines TRBV5-1 with TRBJ2-2, with D perhaps matching TRBD1 or TRBD2 (5 bases each). Germline-derived CDR1 and CDR2 are SGHRS and YFSETQ. V was pared by 5 bases and J by 0 bases, with 11 bases between. The length of the CDR3 is 15 residues. CDR3 bases: TGCGCCAGCAGAGTTGGGGGACCGAACACCGGGGAGCTGTTTTTT. Amino acids: CASRVGGPNTGELFF.

This chain joins TRBV7-2 and TRBJ2-2; 7 bases match TRBD2. V dropped 4 bases and J dropped 4; count of bases not matched to a gene: 6. Per the germline V gene, CDR1 is SGHTA and CDR2 is FQGNSA. This CDR3 spans 15 amino acids. CDR3 region: CASSWAGASTGELFF. In DNA form, the CDR3 reads TGTGCCAGCAGCTGGGCGGGAGCAAGCACCGGGGAGCTGTTTTTT.

The chain has TRBV5-1 and TRBJ2-5, with a possible D match to TRBD2 (6 bases). Per germline, CDR1 SGHRS and CDR2 YFSETQ. This CDR3 comprises 15 residues. V lost 0 bases, J lost 5 bases, and 14 bases lay in between. The CDR3 nucleotides read TGCGCCAGCAGCTTGGGATCGGGACTTGGGGAGACCCAGTACTTC. Translating it yields CASSLGSGLGETQYF.

Only one count was recorded for this clone. This chain connects TRBV12-5 to TRBJ2-2; D is possibly TRBD1 (6 bases). The length of the CDR3 is 16 residues. CDR1 LGHNT and CDR2 FRNRAP come from the germline V gene. With 2 bases removed from V and 0 bases from J, the gap between germline ends came to 10 bases. The CDR3 sequence: CASGLPGQANTGELFF. The CDR3 DNA reads as TGTGCTAGTGGTTTGCCGGGACAAGCGAACACCGGGGAGCTGTTTTTT.

The chain links TRBV5-1 to TRBJ1-1; the D gene is possibly TRBD1 (5 bases). V shed 3 bases and J shed 0 bases, with 6 bases lying between them. Germline CDR1 and CDR2: SGHRS and YFSETQ. This CDR3 contains 13 residues. CDR3 DNA: TGCGCCAGCAGCTCGACAGTGAACACTGAAGCTTTCTTT. Protein: CASSSTVNTEAFF.

The gene calls are TRBV19 and TRBJ1-2; no clear D gene. This CDR3 comprises 13 residues. In germline, CDR1 is LNHDA, CDR2 SQIVND (reference sequence). Deletions cut 3 bases from V and 4 bases from J, with 9 bases between. CDR3 sequence reads: CASSMVKSYGYTF. CDR3 coding DNA: TGTGCCAGTAGTATGGTAAAATCCTATGGCTACACCTTC. Full variable domain (rest looked up from reference TRBV19 and TRBJ1-2): DGGITQSPKYLFRKEGQNVTLSCEQNLNHDAMYWYRQDPGQGLRLIYYSQIVNDFQKGDIAEGYSVSREKKESFPLTVTSAQKNPTAFYLCASSMVKSYGYTFGSGTRLTVV.